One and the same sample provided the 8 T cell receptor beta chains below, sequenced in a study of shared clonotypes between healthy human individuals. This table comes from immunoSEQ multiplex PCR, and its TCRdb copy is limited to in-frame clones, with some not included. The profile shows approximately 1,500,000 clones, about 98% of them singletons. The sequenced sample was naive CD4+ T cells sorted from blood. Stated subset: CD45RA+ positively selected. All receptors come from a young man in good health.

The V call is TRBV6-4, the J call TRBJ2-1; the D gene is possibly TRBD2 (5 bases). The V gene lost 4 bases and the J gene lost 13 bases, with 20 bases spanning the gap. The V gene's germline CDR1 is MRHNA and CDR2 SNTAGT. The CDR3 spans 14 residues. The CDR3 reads CASSAERGPIPQFF. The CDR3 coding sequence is TGTGCCAGCAGTGCAGAGAGAGGGCCAATTCCTCAGTTCTTC.

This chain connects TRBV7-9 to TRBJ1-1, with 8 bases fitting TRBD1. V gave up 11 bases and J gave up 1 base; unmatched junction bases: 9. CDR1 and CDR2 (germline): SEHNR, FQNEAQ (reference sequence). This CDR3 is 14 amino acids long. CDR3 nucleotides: TGTGCCGGCGCAACAGGGGGTCGGAACACTGAAGCTTTCTTT. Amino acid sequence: CAGATGGRNTEAFF.

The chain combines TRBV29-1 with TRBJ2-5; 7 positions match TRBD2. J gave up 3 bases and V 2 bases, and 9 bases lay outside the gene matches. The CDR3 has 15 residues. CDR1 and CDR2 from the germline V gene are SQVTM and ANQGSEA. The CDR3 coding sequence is TGCAGCGTTGAAAAGGCTAGCGGATTGGAAGAGACCCAGTACTTC. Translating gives CSVEKASGLEETQYF.

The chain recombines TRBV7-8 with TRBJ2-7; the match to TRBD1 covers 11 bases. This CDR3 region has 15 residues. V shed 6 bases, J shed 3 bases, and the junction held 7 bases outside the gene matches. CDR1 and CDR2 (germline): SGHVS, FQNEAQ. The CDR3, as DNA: TGTGCCAGCAGTGCCAGGACAGGGGGCGGCTACGAGCAGTACTTC. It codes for CASSARTGGGYEQYF.

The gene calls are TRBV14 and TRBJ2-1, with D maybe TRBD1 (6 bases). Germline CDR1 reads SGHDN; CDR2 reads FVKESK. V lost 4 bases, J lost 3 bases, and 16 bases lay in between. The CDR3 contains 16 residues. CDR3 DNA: TGTGCCAGCAGCCGCCAACCCCGGGACATCTACAATGAGCAGTTCTTC. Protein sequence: CASSRQPRDIYNEQFF.

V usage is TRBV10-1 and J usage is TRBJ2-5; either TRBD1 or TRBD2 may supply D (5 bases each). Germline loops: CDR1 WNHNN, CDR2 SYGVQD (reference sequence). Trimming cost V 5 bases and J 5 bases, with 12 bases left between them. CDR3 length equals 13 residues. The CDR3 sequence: CASSRDLGETQYF. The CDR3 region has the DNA TGCGCCAGCAGTCGGGACCTTGGCGAGACCCAGTACTTC.

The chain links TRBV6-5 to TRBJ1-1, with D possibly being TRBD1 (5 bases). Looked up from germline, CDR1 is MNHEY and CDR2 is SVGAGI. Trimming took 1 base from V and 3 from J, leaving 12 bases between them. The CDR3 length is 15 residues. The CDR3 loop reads CASSYLPVRDTEAFF. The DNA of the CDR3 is TGTGCCAGCAGTTACTTGCCCGTCAGGGACACTGAAGCTTTCTTT.

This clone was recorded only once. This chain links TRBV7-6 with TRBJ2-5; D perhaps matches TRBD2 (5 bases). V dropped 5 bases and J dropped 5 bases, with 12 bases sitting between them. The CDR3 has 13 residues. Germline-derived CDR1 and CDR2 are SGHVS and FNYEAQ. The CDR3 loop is CASSTDWRETQYF. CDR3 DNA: TGTGCCAGCAGCACCGACTGGAGGGAGACCCAGTACTTC.